This is a list of T cell receptor beta chains from one sample in a study of shared clonotypes between healthy human individuals. The repertoire was sequenced with immunoSEQ multiplex PCR; TCRdb's copy has only in-frame clones and lacks some. The sample has about 680,000 clones, about 91% seen once. Sequenced: naive CD8+ T cells sorted from blood. All receptors derive from a man aged 25 to 40 in good health. Both conserved end residues are part of each CDR3. A D gene is named only where the DNA matches it firmly. Rows give clone size only sometimes, using once, few, many, or a class for an expanded clone.

-	TRBJ2-7	TRBV4-2	-	CASSQEKGSAIEQYF	TGTGCCAGCAGCCAAGAAAAGGGCAGTGCGATTGAGCAGTACTTC
-	TRBJ1-5	TRBV6-5	TRBD1	CASSDRGTQPQHF	TGTGCCAGCAGCGACAGGGGGACTCAGCCCCAGCATTTT
-	TRBJ2-3	TRBV7-2	-	CASSLDQTRTDTQYF	TGTGCCAGCAGCTTAGACCAGACACGCACAGATACGCAGTATTTT
-	TRBJ1-2	TRBV14	-	CASSQNTNYGYTF	TGTGCCAGCAGCCAAAATACTAACTATGGCTACACCTTC
few	TRBJ1-1	TRBV6-5	-	CASSTPTEAFF	TGTGCCAGCAGCACACCCACTGAAGCTTTCTTT
-	TRBJ2-7	TRBV13	-	CASSLDGTYEQYF	TGTGCCAGCAGCTTAGACGGGACCTACGAGCAGTACTTC
-	TRBJ1-2	TRBV10-3	-	CAISGMTGTSGYGYTF	TGTGCCATCAGTGGTATGACAGGTACCTCCGGCTATGGCTACACCTTC
-	TRBJ2-1	TRBV5-3	-	CARSLKVGMGRTKQFF	TGTGCCAGAAGCTTAAAGGTAGGCATGGGACGGACCAAGCAGTTCTTC
-	TRBJ2-1	TRBV11-2	-	CASSPTLSSSSGEQFF	-
-	TRBJ1-1	TRBV28	-	CASSFRGNTEAFF	TGTGCCAGCAGTTTCCGGGGGAACACTGAAGCTTTCTTT
-	TRBJ2-7	TRBV2	-	CASSWADNYEQYF	TGTGCCAGCAGTTGGGCAGATAACTACGAGCAGTACTTC
-	TRBJ2-5	TRBV2	-	CASSTPRVAQETQYF	TGTGCCAGCAGTACGCCCAGGGTGGCCCAAGAGACCCAGTACTTC
once	TRBJ2-1	TRBV9	TRBD2	CASSFGREQFF	TGTGCCAGCAGCTTCGGGAGGGAGCAGTTCTTC
-	TRBJ2-4	TRBV2	-	CASSEVLQLAKNIQYF	TGTGCCAGCAGTGAGGTACTCCAGCTAGCCAAAAACATTCAGTACTTC
few	TRBJ2-7	TRBV5-4	TRBD1	CASSIQGNYEQYF	TGTGCCAGCAGCATACAGGGGAACTACGAGCAGTACTTC
-	TRBJ2-1	TRBV27	TRBD2	CASSLLAENNEQFF	TGTGCCAGCAGTCTACTAGCGGAGAACAATGAGCAGTTCTTC
-	TRBJ2-2	TRBV11-2	TRBD2	CASSVGLAASMAGELFF	TGTGCCAGCAGCGTAGGACTAGCGGCCTCGATGGCCGGGGAGCTGTTTTTT
-	TRBJ2-7	TRBV2	-	CASSEGDGYYEQYF	TGTGCCAGCAGCGAGGGAGACGGATACTACGAGCAGTACTTC
-	TRBJ2-7	TRBV27	-	CASSFMGQNYEQYF	TGTGCCAGCAGTTTTATGGGACAAAACTACGAGCAGTACTTC
-	TRBJ2-2	TRBV19	-	CASSSGIGTGELFF	TGTGCCAGTAGTTCTGGCATAGGCACCGGGGAGCTGTTTTTT
-	TRBJ2-2	TRBV2	-	CASCCSRGTGELFF	TGTGCCAGCTGCTGTAGTCGCGGCACCGGGGAGCTGTTTTTT
-	TRBJ1-1	TRBV6-5	-	CASSYGLALNTEAFF	TGTGCCAGCAGTTACGGGTTGGCACTGAACACTGAAGCTTTCTTT
-	TRBJ2-3	TRBV18	-	CASSQPERFPTDTQYF	TGTGCCAGCTCACAGCCAGAGAGGTTCCCCACAGATACGCAGTATTTT
-	TRBJ2-7	TRBV4-1	-	CASSQKGGNSYEQYF	TGCGCCAGCAGCCAGAAAGGCGGGAACTCCTACGAGCAGTACTTC
-	TRBJ2-7	TRBV2	-	CASSPSSGSGGPLSSYEQYF	TGTGCCAGCAGTCCAAGCTCGGGAAGTGGGGGTCCGTTGAGCTCCTACGAGCAGTACTTC
-	TRBJ2-7	TRBV15	-	CATSPGGGYEQYF	TGTGCCACCAGTCCGGGGGGCGGCTACGAGCAGTACTTC
-	TRBJ2-1	TRBV27	TRBD1	CASSLRQGAGNEQFF	TGTGCCAGCAGTTTACGACAGGGGGCGGGTAATGAGCAGTTCTTC
-	TRBJ2-5	TRBV7-2	-	CASSLDWETQYF	TGTGCCAGCAGCTTAGATTGGGAGACCCAGTACTTC
-	TRBJ2-7	TRBV29-1	TRBD1	CSVNRDRGYEQYF	TGCAGTGTTAACCGGGACAGGGGTTACGAGCAGTACTTC